This T cell receptor beta chain was documented in a study of identical twins. Only healthy Caucasians were included as donors. MiXCR was run by TCRdb on the 5' RACE reads, yielding one entry per CDR3 protein. The sample yields hundreds of thousands of distinct CDR3 sequences, about 18% seen once. Trimming took 1 base from V and 3 from J, leaving 13 bases between them. The CDR3 consists of 15 residues. Germline-derived CDR1 and CDR2 are LGHNA and YSLEER. The sample also formed part of further work on T cells expressing NK-cell markers. That study reports: Within the sequenced cohort of eight donors, seven exhibited HCMV seropositivity and one was seronegative. CD8+ T cells in over 5 donors included dominant NKG2C+ clonotypes at roughly 1.0-8%. Leadership of the CD3+CD56-NKG2C+ fraction also belonged to these clonotypes in several donors.

The specimen sequenced was PBMCs. This clonotype originated in a woman aged 18-29 years in good health. The V call is TRBV4-3, the J call TRBJ2-7; TRBD1 is a possible D gene (5 bases). The CDR3 DNA follows: TGCGCCAGCAGCCAAGCGTGGCAGGGCCACTACGAGCAGTACTTC. As protein: CASSQAWQGHYEQYF.